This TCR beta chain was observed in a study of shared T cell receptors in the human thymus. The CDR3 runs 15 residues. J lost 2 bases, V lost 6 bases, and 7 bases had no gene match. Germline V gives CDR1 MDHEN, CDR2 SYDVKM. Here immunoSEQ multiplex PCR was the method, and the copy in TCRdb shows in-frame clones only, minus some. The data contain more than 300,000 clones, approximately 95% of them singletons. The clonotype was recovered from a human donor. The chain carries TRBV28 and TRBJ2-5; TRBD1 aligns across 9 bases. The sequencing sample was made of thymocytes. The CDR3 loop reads CASRRGTGFQETQYF. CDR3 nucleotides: TGTGCCAGCAGGCGCGGGACAGGGTTTCAAGAGACCCAGTACTTC.